This TCR beta chain derives from a study of blood T cell repertoires in COVID-19. Study details: Sources were T cells, B-cell-depleted T cells, or PBMCs; the material itself was cDNA or gDNA.

Authors' methods: Counts of nucleated cells, estimated from reference gene primer amplification, were obtained. The data were produced by immunoSEQ multiplex PCR, yet TCRdb's version contains in-frame clones alone and is incomplete. The V and J calls and clone size come from that table; D and trimming were worked out from the DNA. The table lists roughly 200,000 clones, 70% to 80% of them singletons. Seattle participants joined during active infection and were tracked over time. Of note for this clone: The sample carries other DNA sequences with the same CDR3.

This CDR3 is 14 amino acids long. Trimming removed 3 bases from V and 7 bases from J, with 14 bases in between. Germline V gene sequence: CDR1 SGDLS, CDR2 YYNGEE. This clonotype was sampled from a woman aged 40 to 55 with COVID-19, enrolled during active disease. Sequenced: peripheral blood. The chain recombines TRBV9 with TRBJ2-1, with D possibly TRBD2 on 6 matching bases. This CDR3 is CASSARDFPNEQFF. The CDR3 DNA follows: TGTGCCAGCAGCGCCCGGGACTTTCCGAATGAGCAGTTCTTC.